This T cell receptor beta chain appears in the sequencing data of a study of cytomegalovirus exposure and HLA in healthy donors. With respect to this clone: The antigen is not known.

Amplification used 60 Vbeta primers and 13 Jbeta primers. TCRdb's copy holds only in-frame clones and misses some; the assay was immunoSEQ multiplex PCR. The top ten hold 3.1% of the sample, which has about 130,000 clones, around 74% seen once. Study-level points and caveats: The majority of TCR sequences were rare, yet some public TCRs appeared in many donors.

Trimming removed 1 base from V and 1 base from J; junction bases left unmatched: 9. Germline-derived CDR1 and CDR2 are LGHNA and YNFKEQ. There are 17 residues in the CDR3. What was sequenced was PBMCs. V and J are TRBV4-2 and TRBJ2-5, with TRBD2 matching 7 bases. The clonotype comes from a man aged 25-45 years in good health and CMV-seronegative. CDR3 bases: TGTGCCAGCAGCCAAGGGGACCGAAGCGGGACCCAAGAGACCCAGTACTTC. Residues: CASSQGDRSGTQETQYF.